Each of the 28 T cell receptor beta chains below was sequenced from the same sample in a study of blood T cell repertoires in COVID-19 (dated by TCRdb to 2020 to 2022). Library preparation employed the immunoSEQ multiplex PCR assay. This is the immuneACCESS table as TCRdb keeps it, with only in-frame sequences that have V and J called. A part of the clones is gone; compared with another copy, unresolved V genes explain less than half, and the rest is unexplained. The sample table holds 110,000 or so clones, of which around 84% were seen once. The biggest ten clones account for under 9.5% of the sample. Source material: peripheral blood. These receptors came from a woman in her 40s with acute or convalescent COVID-19.

V gene TRBV5-5 combines with J gene TRBJ1-1; weak D call: TRBD1 (6 bases). Germline V gene lookup returns CDR1 SGHKS and CDR2 YYEKEE (reference sequence). This CDR3 is built from 12 residues. V was cut by 0 bases and J by 7 bases, with 7 bases left in between. The CDR3 DNA reads as TGTGCCAGCAGCTTGGAACAGGGTGAAGCTTTCTTT. It codes for CASSLEQGEAFF.

This clone was recorded only once. The J gene is TRBJ1-3, the V gene TRBV7-2; D remains unclear. V was pared by 3 bases and J by 1 base, with 10 bases between. The CDR3 spans 15 residues. In germline, CDR1 is SGHTA, CDR2 FQGNSA. DNA of the CDR3: TGTGCCAGCAGCTTCGGTGGTCGGTCTGGAAACACCATATATTTT. This encodes CASSFGGRSGNTIYF.

In this sample, this clone turned up once. The V gene is TRBV9, the J gene TRBJ1-1; D remains unclear. Trimming pared 0 bases from V and 1 base from J, leaving 13 bases between. The germline gives CDR1 SGDLS, CDR2 YYNGEE. The CDR3 length is 16 residues. The CDR3, as DNA: TGTGCCAGCAGCGTAGAGGCGCGAGGGCCGAACACTGAAGCTTTCTTT. Protein: CASSVEARGPNTEAFF. The full variable domain, in which reference TRBV9 and TRBJ1-1 provide the parts outside the CDR3, is DSGVTQTPKHLITATGQRVTLRCSPRSGDLSVYWYQQSLDQGLQFLIQYYNGEERAKGNILERFSAQQFPDLHSELNLSSLELGDSALYFCASSVEARGPNTEAFFGQGTRLTVV.

The gene calls are TRBV5-1 and TRBJ2-3, with 10 bases fitting TRBD1. The germline CDR1 and CDR2 sequences are SGHRS and YFSETQ. The CDR3 has 15 residues. Unmatched junction bases numbered 5, after V lost 4 bases and J lost 3 bases. CDR3 amino acids: CASSPRDRGTDTQYF. In DNA form, the CDR3 reads TGCGCCAGCAGCCCCCGGGACAGGGGTACAGATACGCAGTATTTT.

For this clone: At one end, the junction sequence differs from germline, possibly due to a read error. The CDR3 bases are TGTGCCCGCAGCTTGGCGGGAGGGGGGGCCAACGTCCTGACTTTC. Amino acid sequence: CARSLAGGGANVLTF. The chain combines TRBV5-6 with TRBJ2-6; 9 nucleotides match TRBD2. The CDR3 totals 15 residues. CDR1 and CDR2 (germline): SGHDT, YYEEEE.

V usage is TRBV9 and J usage is TRBJ1-6, with D hard to call. V was shortened by 4 bases and J by 7 bases, with 6 bases between the two germline ends. The CDR3 sequence is 12 residues long. Germline lookup yields CDR1 SGDLS and CDR2 YYNGEE. CDR3 DNA sequence: TGTGCCAGCAGCATACAAAATTCACCCCTCCACTTT. It encodes CASSIQNSPLHF.

The genes are TRBV19 and TRBJ2-1, with TRBD2 identical over 10 bases. Germline CDR1 reads LNHDA; CDR2 reads SQIVND (reference sequence). V lost 5 bases and J lost 4; bases outside the gene matches: 8. The CDR3 has 16 amino acids. CDR3 protein: CASSVLAGVQYNEQFF. In DNA, the CDR3 is TGTGCCAGTAGTGTGCTAGCGGGGGTTCAATACAATGAGCAGTTCTTC. Based on the CDR3 plus reference TRBV19 and TRBJ2-1, the full variable domain is DGGITQSPKYLFRKEGQNVTLSCEQNLNHDAMYWYRQDPGQGLRLIYYSQIVNDFQKGDIAEGYSVSREKKESFPLTVTSAQKNPTAFYLCASSVLAGVQYNEQFFGPGTRLTVL.

The rearrangement links TRBV10-3 to TRBJ1-1; D remains unclear. V was pared by 2 bases and J by 0 bases, with 10 bases between. The CDR3 runs to 15 residues. CDR1 and CDR2 from the germline V gene are ENHRY and SYGVKD. The CDR3 region is CAISEGLAMNTEAFF. CDR3 DNA sequence: TGTGCCATCAGTGAGGGGCTAGCGATGAACACTGAAGCTTTCTTT.

This rearrangement joins TRBV9 to TRBJ2-7; 9 bases align to TRBD1. V was pared by 1 base and J by 7 bases, with 15 bases of the junction left unmatched. The germline V gene encodes CDR1 SGDLS and CDR2 YYNGEE. The CDR3 sequence is 17 residues long. CDR3 coding DNA: TGTGCCAGCAGCGTAAGCATTGCCGGGACAGGGCTCGGGGAGCAGTACTTC. Amino acids: CASSVSIAGTGLGEQYF. Drawing the rest from reference TRBV9 and TRBJ2-7, the complete variable domain is DSGVTQTPKHLITATGQRVTLRCSPRSGDLSVYWYQQSLDQGLQFLIQYYNGEERAKGNILERFSAQQFPDLHSELNLSSLELGDSALYFCASSVSIAGTGLGEQYFGPGTRLTVT.

The chain joins TRBV5-5 to TRBJ2-5; TRBD2 aligns across 9 bases. This CDR3 contains 16 residues. Germline V gene sequence: CDR1 SGHKS, CDR2 YYEKEE (reference sequence). V shed 0 bases, J shed 6 bases, and the junction held 9 bases outside the gene matches. The CDR3 region has the DNA TGTGCCAGCAGCTTGGGGTGGCGGGGGGGCGCGAAGACCCAGTACTTC. This encodes CASSLGWRGGAKTQYF.

This chain uses TRBV7-2 with TRBJ2-2; 10 nucleotides agree with TRBD2. J was trimmed by 5 bases and V by 1 base; bases with no gene match: 10. The CDR3 sequence is 18 residues long. Germline CDR1 reads SGHTA; CDR2 reads FQGNSA. DNA of the CDR3: TGTGCCAGCAGCTTAGGGAATCTAGCGGGGGTGGGGACCGGGGAGCTGTTTTTT. Amino acid sequence: CASSLGNLAGVGTGELFF.

V is TRBV6-2 or TRBV6-3 and J is TRBJ2-7; 7 bases fit TRBD1. The trim removed 0 bases at V and 3 bases at J, leaving 8 bases unmatched. The CDR3 is made up of 16 amino acids. Germline lookup yields CDR1 MNHEY and CDR2 SVGEGT. CDR3 sequence (DNA): TGTGCCAGCAGTTACTCGACAGGGAAAATGAACTACGAGCAGTACTTC. Encoded protein: CASSYSTGKMNYEQYF.

V and J are TRBV6-5 and TRBJ2-3; maybe TRBD2 (5 bases). Germline values: CDR1 MNHEY, CDR2 SVGAGI. This CDR3 has 12 residues. V was cut by 6 bases and J by 3 bases, with 7 bases left in between. The CDR3 sequence is CASSGGTDTQYF. Here the CDR3 DNA reads TGTGCCAGCAGCGGAGGAACAGATACGCAGTATTTT.

The rearrangement links TRBV3-1 (or the pseudogene TRBV3-2) to TRBJ1-3, with unresolved D. The CDR3 sequence is 13 residues long. From germline, CDR1 is LGHDT and CDR2 YNNKEL (reference sequence). Trimming removed 4 bases at V and 4 bases at J, with 8 bases between. The CDR3 region is CASSPGGGNTIYF. CDR3 in DNA: TGTGCCAGCAGCCCTGGAGGCGGAAACACCATATATTTT.

This rearrangement joins TRBV6-2 or TRBV6-3 to TRBJ1-2; D perhaps matches TRBD1 (6 bases). The V gene lost 0 bases and the J gene lost 2 bases, with 13 bases spanning the gap. CDR1 is MNHEY and CDR2 is SVGEGT in the germline V gene. The CDR3 is 16 residues long. The CDR3 is CASSYSRQTGNYGYTF. The CDR3 nucleotides are TGTGCCAGCAGTTACTCGAGGCAAACAGGGAACTATGGCTACACCTTC.

The J gene is TRBJ1-3, the V gene TRBV5-1, with D perhaps TRBD1 (6 bases). Germline lookup yields CDR1 SGHRS and CDR2 YFSETQ. The CDR3 contains 16 residues. Deletions cut 3 bases from V and 0 bases from J, with 13 bases between. The CDR3 loop reads CASSSAGASSGNTIYF. Written as DNA, the CDR3 is TGCGCCAGCAGCTCTGCGGGGGCGTCCTCTGGAAACACCATATATTTT.

The V gene is TRBV4-1, the J gene TRBJ1-2; 11 nucleotides line up with TRBD1. Losses at the gene ends were 1 base for V and 5 bases for J; bases not matched to a gene: 3. Per the germline V gene, CDR1 is MGHRA and CDR2 is YSYEKL. CDR3 length equals 15 residues. The CDR3 DNA follows: TGCGCCAGCAGCCAAGCCGGGACAGGGGGATATGGCTACACCTTC. Its protein is CASSQAGTGGYGYTF.

The V and J genes are TRBV7-2 and TRBJ1-3, with D hard to call. The CDR3 consists of 15 residues. CDR1 SGHTA and CDR2 FQGNSA come from the germline V gene. Trimming pared 2 bases from V and 4 bases from J, leaving 12 bases between. The CDR3 DNA is TGTGCCAGCAGCTTACCCCCCACGGGAGGAAACACCATATATTTT. This sequence encodes CASSLPPTGGNTIYF.

V and J are TRBV11-2 and TRBJ2-5, with 9 nucleotides matching TRBD2. This CDR3 is built from 16 residues. The V gene's germline CDR1 is SGHAT and CDR2 FQNNGV. The V and J ends lost 5 bases and 5 bases, in that order; junction bases with no gene match: 12. This CDR3 reads CASSHPRAGGGETQYF. CDR3 in DNA: TGTGCCAGCAGCCACCCGAGAGCGGGGGGCGGGGAGACCCAGTACTTC.

This rearrangement joins TRBV6-5 to TRBJ2-3; 8 bases align to TRBD1. The length of the CDR3 is 15 residues. Germline V lookup: CDR1 MNHEY, CDR2 SVGAGI. Losses at the gene ends were 4 bases for V and 7 bases for J; bases not matched to a gene: 10. Here the CDR3 DNA reads TGTGCCAGCAGTTCCGGGTCAGGGGGCGGGAATACGCAGTATTTT. Protein product: CASSSGSGGGNTQYF.

This clone came up once. The chain joins TRBV7-9 to TRBJ1-2; the D gene is possibly TRBD1 (6 bases). Per germline, CDR1 SEHNR and CDR2 FQNEAQ (reference sequence). Trimming took 6 bases from V and 4 from J, leaving 12 bases between them. This CDR3 spans 13 amino acids. For the CDR3, the DNA is TGTGCCAGCAGTCATCTACAGGGCTATGGCTACACCTTC. It translates to CASSHLQGYGYTF.

The DNA for the CDR3 is TGCGCCAGCAGCTTGGCCCGGGACAGGGGGGTCCACGAGCAGTACTTC. This sequence encodes CASSLARDRGVHEQYF. This chain joins TRBV5-1 and TRBJ2-7; 11 bases line up with TRBD1. CDR1 is SGHRS, CDR2 YFSETQ, per germline. This CDR3 is 16 amino acids long. V shed 0 bases and J 5 bases; nucleotides not matched to a gene: 7.

The chain carries TRBV21-1 and TRBJ2-7; the D call of TRBD1 is as the table states it, not checked on the DNA. TRBV21-1 is a documented pseudogene. CDR3 size: 14 residues. The CDR3 spells CASSLRDRFYEQYF. The CDR3 coding sequence is TGTGCCAGCAGCCTCCGGGACAGGTTCTACGAGCAGTACTTC.

The chain is built from TRBV12-3 or TRBV12-4 and TRBJ1-2, with TRBD1 matching over 7 bases. The CDR3 runs 12 residues. V dropped 3 bases and J dropped 8; count of bases not matched to a gene: 3. This CDR3 is CASSLTGKGYTF. CDR3 DNA: TGTGCCAGCAGTTTGACAGGGAAAGGCTACACCTTC.

This clone was detected only a few times. The chain joins TRBV11-2 to TRBJ1-2; 8 bases map to TRBD1. Trimming removed 5 bases from V and 4 bases from J; junction bases left unmatched: 12. CDR3 length: 16 amino acids. Looked up from germline, CDR1 is SGHAT and CDR2 is FQNNGV. Here the CDR3 DNA reads TGTGCCAGCAGCCGGAACGACAGGGGACGGTTCTATGGCTACACCTTC. This codes for CASSRNDRGRFYGYTF.

This chain links TRBV7-8 with TRBJ1-1; a weak D match, TRBD1 (6 bases). The CDR3 has 13 residues. Germline CDR1 is SGHVS and CDR2 is FQNEAQ. V lost 5 bases to trimming and J lost 1 base, with 8 bases between them. The CDR3 loop is CASSVRGNTEAFF. The CDR3 nucleotides are TGTGCCAGCAGCGTCAGGGGGAACACTGAAGCTTTCTTT. Full variable domain (remainder filled in from reference TRBV7-8 and TRBJ1-1): GAGVSQSPRYKVAKRGQDVALRCDPISGHVSLFWYQQALGQGPEFLTYFQNEAQLDKSGLPSDRFFAERPEGSVSTLKIQRTQQEDSAVYLCASSVRGNTEAFFGQGTRLTVV.

The DNA for the CDR3 is TGTGCCAGCAGCTTGCCGGGGATAGCCAAAAACATTCAGTACTTC. Translation gives CASSLPGIAKNIQYF. The rearrangement uses TRBV5-5 and TRBJ2-4; D perhaps matches TRBD2 (5 bases). CDR1 and CDR2 (germline): SGHKS, YYEKEE (reference sequence). Trimming took off 1 base at V and 0 bases at J, with 8 bases between the two ends. CDR3 length: 15 amino acids. The complete variable domain, with remaining parts taken from reference TRBV5-5 and TRBJ2-4, reads DAGVTQSPTHLIKTRGQQVTLRCSPISGHKSVSWYQQVLGQGPQFIFQYYEKEERGRGNFPDRFSARQFPNYSSELNVNALLLGDSALYLCASSLPGIAKNIQYFGAGTRLSVL.

The gene calls are TRBV4-2 and TRBJ1-6; tentative D call: TRBD1 (6 bases). CDR1 is LGHNA and CDR2 is YNFKEQ in the germline V gene. CDR3 size: 20 residues. The V end was cut by 4 bases, the J end by 0 bases, with 22 bases between. The CDR3 DNA reads as TGTGCCAGCAGCCTGAAACCTTCGGCGGGGGCGTCCTCCTATAATTCACCCCTCCACTTT. Translation: CASSLKPSAGASSYNSPLHF.